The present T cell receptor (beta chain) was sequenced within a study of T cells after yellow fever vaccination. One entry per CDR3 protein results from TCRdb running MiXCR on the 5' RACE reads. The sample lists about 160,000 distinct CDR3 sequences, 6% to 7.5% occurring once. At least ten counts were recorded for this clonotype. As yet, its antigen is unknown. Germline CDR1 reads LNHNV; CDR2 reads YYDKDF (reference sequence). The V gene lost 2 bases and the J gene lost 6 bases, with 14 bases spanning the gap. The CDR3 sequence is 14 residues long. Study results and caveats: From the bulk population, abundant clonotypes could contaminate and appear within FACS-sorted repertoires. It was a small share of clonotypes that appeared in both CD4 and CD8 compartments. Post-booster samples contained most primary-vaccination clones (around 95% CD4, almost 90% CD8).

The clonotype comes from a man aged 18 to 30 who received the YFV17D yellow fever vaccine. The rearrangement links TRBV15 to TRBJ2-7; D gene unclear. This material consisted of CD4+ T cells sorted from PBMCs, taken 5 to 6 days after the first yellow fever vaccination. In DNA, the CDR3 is TGTGCCACCAGCAGAACCCAGGACGGTCGCGAGCAGTACTTC. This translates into CATSRTQDGREQYF.